This paragraph covers one T cell receptor beta chain sequence. This sample was taken from a study of blood T cell repertoires in COVID-19. At the level of the study: PBMCs, B-cell-depleted T cells, or T cells provided the cDNA or gDNA that made up the material.

As originally analysed: Nucleated cell number was recorded as an estimate derived from reference gene primer amplification. Assay used: immunoSEQ multiplex PCR; TCRdb lists only in-frame clones, some missing. The V and J calls and clone size are taken from that table; D and trimming were inferred from the DNA. The sample records about 170,000 clones, around 83% being singletons. Germline values: CDR1 SGHNT, CDR2 YYREEE (reference sequence). CDR3 length equals 17 residues. With V trimmed by 5 bases and J by 6 bases, 15 bases remained unmatched. The sample was peripheral blood. This TCR was sampled from a woman aged 70-85 years who had recovered from COVID-19. This chain joins TRBV5-4 and TRBJ2-2; 8 nucleotides align to TRBD1. Here the CDR3 reads CASSSQPGQGRAGELFF. For the CDR3, the DNA is TGTGCCAGCAGTAGCCAACCCGGACAGGGTCGGGCCGGGGAGCTGTTTTTT.